The 26 T cell receptor beta chains below come from one sample, sequenced in a study of shared clonotypes between healthy human individuals. Measured with immunoSEQ multiplex PCR; TCRdb has only the in-frame clones, and not every one. The table shows about half a million clones, with 78% occurring only once. Sequencing was done on a sample of PBMCs. Every receptor here comes from a woman aged 40 to 49 in good health. Some clones in this sample may be carry-over from other donors' samples.

The genes are TRBV19 and TRBJ1-1; 8 bases align to TRBD1. Germline-derived CDR1 and CDR2 are LNHDA and SQIVND (reference sequence). CDR3 size: 17 residues. After removal of 1 base from V and 0 bases from J, the junction contained 7 bases not matched to a gene. CDR3 in amino acids: CASSIAPGQVMNTEAFF. CDR3 in DNA: TGTGCCAGTAGTATAGCTCCGGGACAGGTCATGAACACTGAAGCTTTCTTT.

The table lists this clone with a few counts. The CDR3 sequence: CASSPGLAEIIGDEQFF. Written as DNA, the CDR3 is TGTGCCAGCAGCCCCGGACTAGCGGAAATCATCGGGGATGAGCAGTTCTTC. This sequence joins TRBV11-2 and TRBJ2-1; 10 positions agree with TRBD2. The CDR3 runs 17 residues. The germline V gene encodes CDR1 SGHAT and CDR2 FQNNGV. The V gene end was trimmed by 5 bases and the J gene end by 8 bases; junction bases not matched to a gene: 15.

This clone has more than one count but fewer than ten. The J gene is TRBJ2-1, the V gene TRBV7-9; 7 bases are a match to TRBD2. CDR3 length equals 16 residues. V lost 1 base, J lost 7 bases, and 10 bases stayed unmatched. Germline assignment: CDR1 SEHNR and CDR2 FQNEAQ (reference sequence). In DNA, the CDR3 is TGTGCCAGCAGCTTAGATCTAGCGGCCACGAGGAATGAGCAGTTCTTC. This translates into CASSLDLAATRNEQFF.

The rearrangement uses TRBV28 and TRBJ1-1; 7 nucleotides line up with TRBD1. The CDR3 contains 14 residues. Trimming removed 7 bases from V and 0 bases from J; junction bases left unmatched: 5. The germline V gene has CDR1 MDHEN and CDR2 SYDVKM. The CDR3 here is CASTLGQMNTEAFF. In DNA form, the CDR3 reads TGTGCCAGCACCCTGGGACAGATGAACACTGAAGCTTTCTTT.

The chain couples TRBV28 to TRBJ1-5; TRBD1 agrees at 7 bases. V dropped 7 bases and J dropped 0; count of bases not matched to a gene: 15. In germline, CDR1 is MDHEN, CDR2 SYDVKM. This CDR3 has 18 residues. The CDR3 DNA reads TGTGCCAGCACCGAATTACCCCAGGGACAGTATAGCAATCAGCCCCAGCATTTT. Residues: CASTELPQGQYSNQPQHF.

The chain combines TRBV19 with TRBJ2-5; 13 bases are shared with TRBD2. The CDR3 sequence is 16 residues long. Germline assignment: CDR1 LNHDA and CDR2 SQIVND (reference sequence). J gave up 7 bases and V 5 bases, and 10 bases lay outside the gene matches. The CDR3 protein is CASSVTGTSGKGTQYF. Written as DNA, the CDR3 is TGTGCCAGTAGTGTCACCGGGACTAGCGGGAAAGGGACCCAGTACTTC.

The CDR3 DNA follows: TGTGCCAGCAGTTTCCCGGACACTAGCAATCAGCCCCAGCATTTT. As protein: CASSFPDTSNQPQHF. J is TRBJ1-5 and V is TRBV28; D possibly corresponds to TRBD1 (5 bases). CDR1 and CDR2 from the germline V gene are MDHEN and SYDVKM. Trimming shortened V by 3 bases and J by 0 bases, and 9 bases separated the two germline ends. This CDR3 has 15 residues.

The chain combines TRBV5-4 with TRBJ2-7; 7 bases are shared with TRBD2. V lost 2 bases and J lost 6; bases outside the gene matches: 8. Per germline, CDR1 SGHNT and CDR2 YYREEE (reference sequence). CDR3 length: 14 amino acids. The CDR3 here is CASSFGGEGSEQYF. CDR3 coding DNA: TGTGCCAGCAGCTTTGGGGGGGAGGGTAGCGAGCAGTACTTC.

This chain connects TRBV7-3 to TRBJ1-1; D is undetermined. Germline CDR1 is SGHTA and CDR2 is FQGTGA. The CDR3 extends over 13 amino acids. V dropped 1 base and J dropped 1 base, with 4 bases sitting between them. CDR3 in amino acids: CASSLMQNTEAFF. DNA for the CDR3: TGTGCCAGCAGCTTAATGCAGAACACTGAAGCTTTCTTT.

CDR3 region: CASSPPARGWSDEQFF. CDR3 nucleotide sequence: TGTGCCAGCAGTCCCCCAGCCCGTGGGTGGAGTGATGAGCAGTTCTTC. V usage is TRBV28 and J usage is TRBJ2-1; D uncertain. The V and J ends lost 5 bases and 8 bases respectively, with 22 bases between them. CDR1 is MDHEN and CDR2 is SYDVKM in the germline V gene. The CDR3 runs to 16 residues.

This clone was seen a handful of times. Distinct nucleotide sequences in the sample also encode this CDR3. The V gene is TRBV30, the J gene TRBJ2-7; weak D call: TRBD1 (6 bases). V was pared by 3 bases and J by 3 bases, with 9 bases between. The germline V gene encodes CDR1 GTSNPN and CDR2 SVGIG (reference sequence). The CDR3 covers 12 residues. CDR3 bases: TGTGCCTGGAGCCAACAGGGCTACGAGCAGTACTTC. This sequence encodes CAWSQQGYEQYF.

This clone appeared a few times. The chain has TRBV7-2 and TRBJ2-7; no reliable D call. This CDR3 spans 12 amino acids. V lost 4 bases to trimming and J lost 4 bases, with 8 bases between them. Germline V gene sequence: CDR1 SGHTA, CDR2 FQGNSA. The CDR3 region has the DNA TGTGCCAGCAGCTCCCCTCAGTACGAGCAGTACTTC. It codes for CASSSPQYEQYF.

The chain links TRBV5-4 to TRBJ2-1, with 12 positions matching TRBD2. The CDR3 runs to 15 residues. Trimming at V came to 3 bases and at J to 6 bases, leaving 4 bases not matched to a gene. Germline values: CDR1 SGHNT, CDR2 YYREEE (reference sequence). In nucleotides, the CDR3 is TGTGCCAGCAGCTCTAGCGGGAGGGCCGGCAATGAGCAGTTCTTC. It codes for CASSSSGRAGNEQFF.

The rearrangement uses TRBV28 and TRBJ2-7; TRBD2 matches 10 bases. Germline V gives CDR1 MDHEN, CDR2 SYDVKM. Trimming at V came to 3 bases and at J to 3 bases, leaving 8 bases not matched to a gene. There are 16 residues in the CDR3. DNA for the CDR3: TGTGCCAGCAGTTTCATCAGCGGGAGGGCCAGCTACGAGCAGTACTTC. Amino acid sequence: CASSFISGRASYEQYF.

This clone was seen a few times. The V and J genes are TRBV2 and TRBJ1-1; the D gene is possibly TRBD1 (5 bases). The CDR3 is 16 amino acids. Per germline, CDR1 SNHLY and CDR2 FYNNEI. The germline V and J ends were trimmed by 8 bases and 3 bases, with 22 bases remaining between them. DNA for the CDR3: TGTGCCAGCCAAAGTGCCGTCAGGGCAAAAGACACTGAAGCTTTCTTT. Translating it yields CASQSAVRAKDTEAFF.

V and J are TRBV5-4 and TRBJ2-1; no definite D call. V dropped 5 bases and J dropped 8 bases, with 20 bases sitting between them. The CDR3 is 15 amino acids. Germline V gene sequence: CDR1 SGHNT, CDR2 YYREEE (reference sequence). CDR3: CASSLFQAITHEQFF. The CDR3 DNA reads TGTGCCAGCAGTCTTTTTCAAGCGATAACGCATGAGCAGTTCTTC.

This rearrangement joins TRBV27 to TRBJ2-1, with a possible D match to TRBD2 (6 bases). The CDR3 contains 16 residues. Trimming left V 5 bases short and J 0 bases short, with 14 bases between. CDR1 and CDR2 (germline): MNHEY, SMNVEV (reference sequence). This CDR3 is CASSLTEGSSYNEQFF. The CDR3 nucleotides are TGTGCCAGCAGTCTCACGGAGGGGAGCTCCTACAATGAGCAGTTCTTC.

This clone was counted once. One base away lies a much larger clone, so this may be a sequencing read error. This specimen includes other DNA sequences encoding the same CDR3. The chain joins TRBV5-6 to TRBJ2-1, with TRBD1 identical over 11 bases. The CDR3 length is 15 residues. Germline values: CDR1 SGHDT, CDR2 YYEEEE. With 3 bases clipped from V and 4 bases from J, the junction kept 3 bases outside the gene matches. Written as DNA, the CDR3 is TGTGCCAGCAGCTCCGGGACAGGGGGTTACAATGAGCAGTTCTTC. Amino acids: CASSSGTGGYNEQFF.

The genes are TRBV7-9 and TRBJ2-1; 9 nucleotides agree with TRBD2. CDR1 and CDR2 (germline): SEHNR, FQNEAQ (reference sequence). This CDR3 comprises 16 residues. V shed 4 bases, J shed 4 bases, and the junction held 8 bases outside the gene matches. The CDR3 DNA reads as TGTGCCAGCAGCTCAAAGGGTAGCGGGAGTTACAATGAGCAGTTCTTC. Its translation is CASSSKGSGSYNEQFF.

This clone was recorded a few times. The genes are TRBV29-1 and TRBJ1-1; 10 bases match TRBD1. The CDR3 length is 12 residues. Germline lookup yields CDR1 SQVTM and CDR2 ANQGSEA. Unmatched junction bases numbered 3, after V lost 7 bases and J lost 4 bases. The CDR3 DNA reads as TGCAGCGGTGGACAGGGGGTCACTGAAGCTTTCTTT. Translation: CSGGQGVTEAFF.

The sample holds a few counts of this clone. Other DNA sequences of this sample code for an identical CDR3. The CDR3 DNA sequence: TGTGCCAGCAGCCCAGGGACGGCGAACACTGAAGCTTTCTTT. Encoded protein: CASSPGTANTEAFF. The V gene is TRBV5-4, the J gene TRBJ1-1; maybe TRBD1 (5 bases). The CDR3 extends over 14 amino acids. CDR1 and CDR2 (germline): SGHNT, YYREEE (reference sequence). The germline V and J ends were trimmed by 4 bases and 1 base, with 11 bases remaining between them.

The gene calls are TRBV7-9 and TRBJ2-1, with D tentatively TRBD1 (6 bases). CDR3 length: 15 amino acids. Germline values: CDR1 SEHNR, CDR2 FQNEAQ (reference sequence). Between the trimmed V and J ends, which lost 5 bases and 2 bases, there was a span of 13 bases. Here the CDR3 reads CASSRLQGTYNEQFF. The CDR3 region has the DNA TGTGCCAGCAGCCGCCTACAGGGAACCTACAATGAGCAGTTCTTC.

This chain connects TRBV20-1 to TRBJ1-2, with D hard to call. V was cut by 6 bases and J by 8 bases, with 10 bases left in between. Germline CDR1 reads DFQATT; CDR2 reads SNEGSKA (reference sequence). The CDR3 loop spans 10 amino acids. The CDR3 sequence: CSATPLGYTF. In nucleotides, the CDR3 is TGCAGTGCCACCCCCTTAGGCTACACCTTC.

In the case of this clone: With a far larger clone one base away, a read error is the likely cause. The J gene is TRBJ2-6, the V gene TRBV19; 9 nucleotides match TRBD2. The length of the CDR3 is 16 residues. Germline V gene lookup returns CDR1 LNHDA and CDR2 SQIVND (reference sequence). The CDR3 loop is CASSSSGGSGASVLTF. CDR3 nucleotides: TGTGCCAGTAGTAGTAGCGGGGGTTCTGGGGCCAGCGTCCTGACTTTC.

In this sample, this clone turned up once. The junction departs from germline at one end; a sequencing error may be responsible. V and J are TRBV6-1 and TRBJ2-1, with 11 bases aligning to TRBD1. The germline V gene encodes CDR1 MNHNS and CDR2 SASEGT. The CDR3 is 14 residues long. CDR3 in amino acids: CASRRDRGFGEQFF. For the CDR3, the DNA is TGCGCCAGCAGACGGGACAGGGGGTTCGGTGAGCAGTTCTTC.

This chain connects TRBV7-2 to TRBJ2-1; 8 bases align to TRBD2. From germline, CDR1 is SGHTA and CDR2 FQGNSA. The CDR3 has 15 residues. V lost 5 bases to trimming and J lost 3 bases; unmatched junction nucleotides: 6. The DNA of the CDR3 is TGTGCCAGCAGCCTACTAGCGGAGTACTACAATGAGCAGTTCTTC. Its protein product is CASSLLAEYYNEQFF.